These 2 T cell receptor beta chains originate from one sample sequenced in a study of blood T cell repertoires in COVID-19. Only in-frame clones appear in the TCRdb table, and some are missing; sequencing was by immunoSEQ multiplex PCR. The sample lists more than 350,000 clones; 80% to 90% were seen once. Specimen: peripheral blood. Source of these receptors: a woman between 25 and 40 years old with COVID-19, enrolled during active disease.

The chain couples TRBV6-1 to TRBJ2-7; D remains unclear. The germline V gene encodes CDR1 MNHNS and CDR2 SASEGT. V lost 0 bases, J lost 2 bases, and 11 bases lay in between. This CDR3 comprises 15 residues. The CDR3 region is CASSEAGRSTYEQYF. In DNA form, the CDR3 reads TGTGCCAGCAGTGAAGCTGGCCGGAGCACCTACGAGCAGTACTTC.

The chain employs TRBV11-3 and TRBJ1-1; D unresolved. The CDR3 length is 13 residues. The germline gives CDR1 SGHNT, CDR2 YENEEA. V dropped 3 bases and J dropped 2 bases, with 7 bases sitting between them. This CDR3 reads CASSLGLNTEAFF. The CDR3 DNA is TGTGCCAGCAGCTTGGGCCTAAACACTGAAGCTTTCTTT.